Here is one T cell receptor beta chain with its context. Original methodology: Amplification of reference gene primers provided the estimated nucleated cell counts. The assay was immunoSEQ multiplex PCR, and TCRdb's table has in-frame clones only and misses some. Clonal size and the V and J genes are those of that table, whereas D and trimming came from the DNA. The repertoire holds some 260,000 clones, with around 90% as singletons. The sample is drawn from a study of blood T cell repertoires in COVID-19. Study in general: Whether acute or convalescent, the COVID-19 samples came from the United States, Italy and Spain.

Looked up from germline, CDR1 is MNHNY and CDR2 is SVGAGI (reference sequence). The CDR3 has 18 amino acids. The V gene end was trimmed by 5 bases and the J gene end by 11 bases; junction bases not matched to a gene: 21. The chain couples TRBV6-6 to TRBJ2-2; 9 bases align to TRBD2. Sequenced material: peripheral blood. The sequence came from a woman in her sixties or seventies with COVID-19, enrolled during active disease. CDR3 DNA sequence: TGTGCCAGCAGTCGGGGGTCCCCAAGGGCGGGAGGGTTCTTAGAGCTGTTTTTT. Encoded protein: CASSRGSPRAGGFLELFF.